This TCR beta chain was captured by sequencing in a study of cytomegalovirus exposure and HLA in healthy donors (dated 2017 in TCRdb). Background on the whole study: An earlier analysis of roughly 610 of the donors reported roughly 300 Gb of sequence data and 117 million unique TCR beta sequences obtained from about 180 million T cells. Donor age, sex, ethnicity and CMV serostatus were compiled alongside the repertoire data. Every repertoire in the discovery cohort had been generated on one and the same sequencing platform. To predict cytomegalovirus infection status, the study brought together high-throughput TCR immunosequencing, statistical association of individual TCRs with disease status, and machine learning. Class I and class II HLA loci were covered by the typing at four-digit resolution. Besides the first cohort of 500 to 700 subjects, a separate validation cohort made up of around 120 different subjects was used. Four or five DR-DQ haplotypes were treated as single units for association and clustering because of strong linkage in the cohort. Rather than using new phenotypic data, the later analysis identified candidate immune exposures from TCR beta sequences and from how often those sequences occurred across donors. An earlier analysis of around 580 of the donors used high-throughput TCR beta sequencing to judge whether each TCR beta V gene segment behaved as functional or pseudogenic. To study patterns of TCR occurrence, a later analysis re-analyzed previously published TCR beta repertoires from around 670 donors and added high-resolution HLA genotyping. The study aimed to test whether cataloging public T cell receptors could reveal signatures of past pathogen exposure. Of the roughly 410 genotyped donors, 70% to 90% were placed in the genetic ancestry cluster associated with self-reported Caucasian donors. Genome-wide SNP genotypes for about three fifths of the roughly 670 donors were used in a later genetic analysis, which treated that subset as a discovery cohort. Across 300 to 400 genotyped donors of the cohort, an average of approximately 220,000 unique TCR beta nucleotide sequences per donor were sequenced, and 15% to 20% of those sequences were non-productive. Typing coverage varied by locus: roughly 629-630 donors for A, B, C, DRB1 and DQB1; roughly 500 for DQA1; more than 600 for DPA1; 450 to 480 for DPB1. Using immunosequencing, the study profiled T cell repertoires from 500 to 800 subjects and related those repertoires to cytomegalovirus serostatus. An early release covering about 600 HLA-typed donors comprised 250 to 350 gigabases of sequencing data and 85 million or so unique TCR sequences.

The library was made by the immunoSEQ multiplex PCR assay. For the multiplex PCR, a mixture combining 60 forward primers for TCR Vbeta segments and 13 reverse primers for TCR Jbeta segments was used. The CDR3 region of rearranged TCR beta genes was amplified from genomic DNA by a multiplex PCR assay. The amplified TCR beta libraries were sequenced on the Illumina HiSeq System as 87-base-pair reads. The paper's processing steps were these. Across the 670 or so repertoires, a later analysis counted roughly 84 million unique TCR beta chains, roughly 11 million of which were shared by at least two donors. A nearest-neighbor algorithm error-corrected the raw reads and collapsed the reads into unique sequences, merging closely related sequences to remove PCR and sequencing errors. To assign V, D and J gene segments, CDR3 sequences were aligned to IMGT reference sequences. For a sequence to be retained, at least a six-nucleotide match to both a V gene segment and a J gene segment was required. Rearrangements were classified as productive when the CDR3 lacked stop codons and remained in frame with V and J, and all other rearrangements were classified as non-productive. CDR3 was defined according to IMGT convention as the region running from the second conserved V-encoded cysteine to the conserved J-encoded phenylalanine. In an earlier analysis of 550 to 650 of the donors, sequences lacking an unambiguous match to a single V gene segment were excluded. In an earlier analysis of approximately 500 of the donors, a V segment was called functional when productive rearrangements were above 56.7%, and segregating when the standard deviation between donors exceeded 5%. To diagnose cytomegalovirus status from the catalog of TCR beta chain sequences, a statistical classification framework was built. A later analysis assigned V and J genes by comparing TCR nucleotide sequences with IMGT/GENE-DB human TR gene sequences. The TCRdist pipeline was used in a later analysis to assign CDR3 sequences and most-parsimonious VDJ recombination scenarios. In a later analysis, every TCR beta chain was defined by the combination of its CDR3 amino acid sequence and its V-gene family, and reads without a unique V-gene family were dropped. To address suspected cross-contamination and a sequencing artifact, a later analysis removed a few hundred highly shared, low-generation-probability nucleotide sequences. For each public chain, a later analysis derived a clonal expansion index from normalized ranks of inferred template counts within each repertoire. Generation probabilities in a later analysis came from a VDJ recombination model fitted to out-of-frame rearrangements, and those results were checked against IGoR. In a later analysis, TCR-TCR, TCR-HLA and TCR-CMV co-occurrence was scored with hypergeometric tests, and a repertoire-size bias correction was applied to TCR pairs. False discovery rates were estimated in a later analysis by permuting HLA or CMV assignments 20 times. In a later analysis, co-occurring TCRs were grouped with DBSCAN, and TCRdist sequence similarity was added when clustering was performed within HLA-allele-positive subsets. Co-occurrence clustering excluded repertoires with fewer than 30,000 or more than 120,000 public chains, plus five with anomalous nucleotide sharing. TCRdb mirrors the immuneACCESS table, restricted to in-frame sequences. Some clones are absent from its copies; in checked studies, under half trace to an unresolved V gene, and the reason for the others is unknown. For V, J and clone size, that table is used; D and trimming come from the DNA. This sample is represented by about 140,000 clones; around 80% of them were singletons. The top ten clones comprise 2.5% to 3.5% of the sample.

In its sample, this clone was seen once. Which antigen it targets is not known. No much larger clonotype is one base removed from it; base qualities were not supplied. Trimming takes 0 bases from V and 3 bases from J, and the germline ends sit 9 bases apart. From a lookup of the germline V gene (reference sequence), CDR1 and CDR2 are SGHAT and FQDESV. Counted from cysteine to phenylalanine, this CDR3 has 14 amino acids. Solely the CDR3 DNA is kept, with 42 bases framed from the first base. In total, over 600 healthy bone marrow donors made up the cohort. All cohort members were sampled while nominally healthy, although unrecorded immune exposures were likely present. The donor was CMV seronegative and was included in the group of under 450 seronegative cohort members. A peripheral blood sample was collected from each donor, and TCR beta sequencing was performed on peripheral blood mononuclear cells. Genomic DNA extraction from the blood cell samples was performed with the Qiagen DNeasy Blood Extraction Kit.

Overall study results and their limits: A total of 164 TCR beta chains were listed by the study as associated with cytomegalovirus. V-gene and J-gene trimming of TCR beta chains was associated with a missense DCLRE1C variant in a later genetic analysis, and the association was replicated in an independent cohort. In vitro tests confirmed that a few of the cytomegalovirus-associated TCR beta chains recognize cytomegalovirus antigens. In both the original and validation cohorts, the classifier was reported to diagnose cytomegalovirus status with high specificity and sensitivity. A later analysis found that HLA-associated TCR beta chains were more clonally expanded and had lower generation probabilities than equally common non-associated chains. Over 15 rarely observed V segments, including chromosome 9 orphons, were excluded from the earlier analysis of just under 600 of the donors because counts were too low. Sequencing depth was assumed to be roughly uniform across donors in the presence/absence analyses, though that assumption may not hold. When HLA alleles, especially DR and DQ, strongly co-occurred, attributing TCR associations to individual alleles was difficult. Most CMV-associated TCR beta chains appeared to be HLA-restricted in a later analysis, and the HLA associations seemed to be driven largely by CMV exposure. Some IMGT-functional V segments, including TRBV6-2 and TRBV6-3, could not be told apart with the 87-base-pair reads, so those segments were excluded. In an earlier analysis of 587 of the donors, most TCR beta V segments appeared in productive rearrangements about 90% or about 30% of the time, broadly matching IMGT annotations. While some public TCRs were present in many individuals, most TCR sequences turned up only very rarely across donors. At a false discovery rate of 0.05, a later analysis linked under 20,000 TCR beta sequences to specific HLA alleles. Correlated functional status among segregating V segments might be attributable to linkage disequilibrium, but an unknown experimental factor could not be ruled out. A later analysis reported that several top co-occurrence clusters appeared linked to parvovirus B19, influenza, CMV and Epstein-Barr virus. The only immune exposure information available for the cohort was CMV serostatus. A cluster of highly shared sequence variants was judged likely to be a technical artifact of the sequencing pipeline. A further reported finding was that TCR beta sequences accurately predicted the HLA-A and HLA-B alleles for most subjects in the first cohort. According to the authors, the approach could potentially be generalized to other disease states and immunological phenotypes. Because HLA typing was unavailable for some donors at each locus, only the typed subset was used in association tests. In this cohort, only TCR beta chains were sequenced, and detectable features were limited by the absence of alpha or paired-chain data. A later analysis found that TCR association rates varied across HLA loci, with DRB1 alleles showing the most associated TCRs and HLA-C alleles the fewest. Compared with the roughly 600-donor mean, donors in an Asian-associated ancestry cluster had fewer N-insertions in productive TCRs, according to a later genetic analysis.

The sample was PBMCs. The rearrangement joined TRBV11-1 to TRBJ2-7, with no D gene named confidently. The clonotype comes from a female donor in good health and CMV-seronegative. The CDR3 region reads CASSLAPRDYEQYF. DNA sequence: TGTGCCAGCAGCTTAGCGCCTCGCGACTACGAGCAGTACTTC.